One and the same sample provided the 20 T cell receptor beta chains below, sequenced in a study of molecular identifiers for immune sequencing clone quantification. TCRdb re-called the PCR reads with MiXCR, one entry per CDR3 protein. The table lists some 35,000 distinct CDR3 sequences, approximately 19% of them singletons. The specimen was naive CD8+ T cells from blood, with Jurkat cell RNA spiked in. Subset: FACS-sorted CD8+CD4-CCR7+CD45RA+ naive T cells. The receptors stem from a human donor in good health. Some libraries in this study had Jurkat cell RNA spiked in.

This clonotype was counted many times. V gene TRBV6-6 combines with J gene TRBJ2-1; 8 bases fit TRBD2. This CDR3 comprises 16 residues. CDR1 MNHNY and CDR2 SVGAGI come from the germline V gene (reference sequence). The ends lost 6 bases at V and 3 bases at J; junction bases unmatched: 10. CDR3 DNA: TGTGCCAGCAGCGCGACGGGAGGGGGGTACTACAATGAGCAGTTCTTC. This gives the protein CASSATGGGYYNEQFF.

This clonotype was detected ten times or more. The chain employs TRBV20-1 and TRBJ1-1; D unresolved. The CDR3 extends over 16 amino acids. Trimming pared 4 bases from V and 3 bases from J, leaving 21 bases between. Germline V gives CDR1 DFQATT, CDR2 SNEGSKA (reference sequence). This CDR3 is CSAIRPHPDGHTEAFF. The CDR3 DNA reads as TGCAGTGCTATAAGGCCCCACCCGGACGGCCACACTGAAGCTTTCTTT.

This clonotype was picked up many times. This chain links TRBV5-4 with TRBJ1-6; 7 bases are a match to TRBD1. The CDR3 is 19 residues long. The V gene end was trimmed by 3 bases and the J gene end by 0 bases; junction bases not matched to a gene: 12. Germline values: CDR1 SGHNT, CDR2 YYREEE (reference sequence). For the CDR3, the DNA is TGTGCCAGCAGCTACCGAACGGGACAGCTAAGCTCCTATAATTCACCCCTCCACTTT. This codes for CASSYRTGQLSSYNSPLHF.

Comment on this clonotype: This sequence may be a read error, since a much larger clone differs from it by one base. V usage is TRBV4-1 and J usage is TRBJ2-6; tentative D call: TRBD1 (6 bases). Germline V CDR1 and CDR2: MGHRA, YSYEKL. The CDR3 covers 15 residues. The CDR3, as DNA: TGCGCCGGCAGCCGACAGGACTCTGGGGCCAACGTCCTGACTTTC. It codes for CAGSRQDSGANVLTF.

This clonotype has at least ten counts. The chain has TRBV7-6 and TRBJ2-3; D call uncertain. The CDR3 length is 17 residues. CDR1 and CDR2 from the germline V gene are SGHVS and FNYEAQ. With 4 bases removed from V and 0 bases from J, the gap between germline ends came to 17 bases. DNA of the CDR3: TGTGCCAGCAGCTCCCCCGATGGAGCGTCTAGCACAGATACGCAGTATTTT. The encoded protein is CASSSPDGASSTDTQYF.

The table lists this clonotype with many counts. The chain combines TRBV23-1 with TRBJ1-5, with D unclear. TRBV23-1 is flagged as an ORF with uncertain function. CDR3 length: 17 amino acids. Trimming stripped 0 bases from V and 0 bases from J, with 12 bases between. For the CDR3, the DNA is TGCGCCAGCAGTCAATCGAGGACGGAGCATAGCAATCAGCCCCAGCATTTT. It specifies CASSQSRTEHSNQPQHF.

Many counts were recorded for this clonotype. At one end the junction does not follow the germline gene, possibly because of a read error. The chain is built from TRBV20-1 and TRBJ2-3; D call uncertain. The CDR3 loop spans 8 amino acids. Per germline, CDR1 DFQATT and CDR2 SNEGSKA (reference sequence). The CDR3 DNA sequence: TGCAGTGCTAGAGGGCAGCCCTTT. Translating it yields CSARGQPF.

For this clonotype: The junction departs from germline at one end; a sequencing error may be responsible. The CDR3 DNA follows: TGTGCCAGCAGTATAGACGTTTTCTCCTACAATGGGCAGTTCTTC. Its translation is CASSIDVFSYNGQFF. The V gene is TRBV28, the J gene TRBJ2-1; D ambiguous. Germline loops: CDR1 MDHEN, CDR2 SYDVKM. The CDR3 extends over 15 amino acids.

The chain joins TRBV18 to TRBJ1-5; the D is unclear. V shed 3 bases and J shed 2 bases, with 8 bases lying between them. The CDR3 is 14 amino acids. In germline, CDR1 is KGHSH, CDR2 LQKENI. The CDR3 DNA sequence: TGTGCCAGCTCACCGTCCCGAGGCAATCAGCCCCAGCATTTT. It encodes CASSPSRGNQPQHF.

This clonotype has ten or more counts. The gene calls are TRBV20-1 and TRBJ2-5, with D possibly TRBD2 on 6 matching bases. The CDR3 contains 11 residues. Germline values: CDR1 DFQATT, CDR2 SNEGSKA (reference sequence). The germline V and J ends were trimmed by 3 bases and 9 bases, with 11 bases remaining between them. In DNA form, the CDR3 reads TGCAGTGCTAGGTTTTCGGGGGCCCAGTACTTC. It codes for CSARFSGAQYF.

Sample share makes this clonotype medium-sized. The chain carries TRBV4-3 and TRBJ2-3, with D possibly being TRBD1 (5 bases). V gave up 0 bases and J gave up 4 bases, with 11 bases separating them. The CDR3 totals 15 residues. The V gene's germline CDR1 is LGHNA and CDR2 YSLEER. In DNA form, the CDR3 reads TGCGCCAGCAGCCAAGACGACAGTTTTGCAGATACGCAGTATTTT. It is translated as CASSQDDSFADTQYF.

In its sample, this clonotype was seen a few times. The genes are TRBV24-1 and TRBJ2-1; 10 nucleotides agree with TRBD2. The CDR3 runs to 15 residues. Germline V gene sequence: CDR1 KGHDR, CDR2 SFDVKD. The V and J ends lost 7 bases and 5 bases, in that order; junction bases with no gene match: 7. DNA for the CDR3: TGTGCCACCAGCGAAGGACTAGCGGTCAACAATGAGCAGTTCTTC. Residues: CATSEGLAVNNEQFF.

This clonotype was found many times. The CDR3 DNA reads as TGCGCCAGCAGCCAAACTAGCGGGGGCTACAATGAGCAGTTCTTC. Amino acids: CASSQTSGGYNEQFF. The chain joins TRBV4-3 to TRBJ2-1; 11 positions match TRBD2. V was clipped by 2 bases and J by 3 bases; unmatched bases: 0. The length of the CDR3 is 15 residues. Germline CDR1 reads LGHNA; CDR2 reads YSLEER.

The chain joins TRBV27 to TRBJ2-5; 7 bases align to TRBD1. Germline-derived CDR1 and CDR2 are MNHEY and SMNVEV (reference sequence). This CDR3 is 14 amino acids long. Germline trimming cut 4 bases from V and 5 bases from J; bases unmatched to any gene: 7. CDR3 protein: CASSSLGTVETQYF. The CDR3 coding sequence is TGTGCCAGCAGTTCCCTGGGGACAGTGGAGACCCAGTACTTC.

In its sample, this clonotype was seen many times. This chain uses TRBV4-1 with TRBJ2-7, with TRBD2 identical over 7 bases. The length of the CDR3 is 14 residues. The germline V gene encodes CDR1 MGHRA and CDR2 YSYEKL. The trim removed 5 bases at V and 0 bases at J, leaving 4 bases unmatched. CDR3 sequence: CASSSASGSYEQYF. The CDR3 DNA reads as TGCGCCAGCAGCTCGGCTAGCGGCTCCTACGAGCAGTACTTC.

Worth noting for this clonotype: One base away lies a much larger clone, so this may be a sequencing read error. The V and J genes are TRBV6-2 or TRBV6-3 and TRBJ1-1; 9 bases are shared with TRBD1. With V trimmed by 7 bases and J by 4 bases, 13 bases remained unmatched. There are 16 residues in the CDR3. Germline V CDR1 and CDR2: MNHEY, SVGEGT. The CDR3 spells CASNSIPGQGSTEAFF. The CDR3 DNA reads TGTGCCAGCAATTCAATCCCGGGACAGGGATCCACTGAAGCTTTCTTT.

The chain is built from TRBV6-5 and TRBJ1-4, with D perhaps matching TRBD1 (5 bases). The germline CDR1 and CDR2 sequences are MNHEY and SVGAGI. Trimming left V 0 bases short and J 8 bases short, with 10 bases between. The CDR3 totals 14 residues. The CDR3 DNA reads TGTGCCAGCAGTTACTCAGGGGAGGCCGAAAAACTGTTTTTT. It codes for CASSYSGEAEKLFF.

This clonotype was seen at least ten times. V is TRBV11-3 and J is TRBJ2-3; 11 bases are shared with TRBD2. Germline loops: CDR1 SGHNT, CDR2 YENEEA. With V trimmed by 5 bases and J by 2 bases, 3 bases remained unmatched. The CDR3 runs 15 residues. The CDR3 region is CASSPSGRNTDTQYF. CDR3 DNA: TGTGCCAGCAGCCCTAGCGGGAGGAACACAGATACGCAGTATTTT. Based on the CDR3 plus reference TRBV11-3 and TRBJ2-3, the full variable domain is EAGVVQSPRYKIIEKKQPVAFWCNPISGHNTLYWYLQNLGQGPELLIRYENEEAVDDSQLPKDRFSAERLKGVDSTLKIQPAELGDSAVYLCASSPSGRNTDTQYFGPGTRLTVL.

This clonotype was observed many times. This sequence joins TRBV5-4 and TRBJ1-6, with D possibly TRBD1 on 6 matching bases. The CDR3 length is 16 residues. Germline CDR1 is SGHNT and CDR2 is YYREEE (reference sequence). V gave up 9 bases and J gave up 8 bases, with 24 bases separating them. The CDR3 sequence is CAKSRFGQGIDSPLHF. DNA of the CDR3: TGTGCCAAATCCCGTTTTGGGCAGGGGATCGATTCACCCCTCCACTTT.

This clonotype is judged medium-sized. The rearrangement uses TRBV18 and TRBJ2-7, with D perhaps given as TRBD1 or TRBD2 (5 bases each). CDR1 and CDR2 from the germline V gene are KGHSH and LQKENI. The CDR3 loop spans 15 amino acids. V lost 3 bases to trimming and J lost 2 bases, with 14 bases between them. The CDR3 bases are TGTGCCAGCTCACCGGACCGGGACCGCCCCTACGAGCAGTACTTC. It is translated as CASSPDRDRPYEQYF.